The clone carrying this T cell receptor beta chain was observed many times. Its antigen remains unidentified. From the reads, TCRdb called clonotypes with MiXCR, one entry per CDR3 protein. The table includes around 210,000 distinct CDR3 sequences, approximately 7% detected once. Germline V lookup: CDR1 SGHTA, CDR2 FQGNSA. With V trimmed by 3 bases and J by 6 bases, 4 bases remained unmatched. This CDR3 comprises 13 residues. The record originates from a study of T cell repertoires in cytomegalovirus infection. Study at large: Public signatures in TCR beta pointed to CMV infection and matching HLA type. Overall study results and limits: The ex vivo response was dominated by HLA-C-restricted CMV-specific TCR beta clonotypes. CMV carriers with the relevant HLA were identified by cumulative public TCR beta family frequency.

The TCR comes from a human donor in good health (CMV status not recorded). Some clones in this sample may be carry-over from other donors' samples. The chain combines TRBV7-2 with TRBJ1-2, with TRBD1 matching over 7 bases. The sample taken for sequencing was PBMCs. The CDR3 DNA follows: TGTGCCAGCAGCTTGGGCAGGGGGAATGGCTACACCTTC. As protein: CASSLGRGNGYTF.